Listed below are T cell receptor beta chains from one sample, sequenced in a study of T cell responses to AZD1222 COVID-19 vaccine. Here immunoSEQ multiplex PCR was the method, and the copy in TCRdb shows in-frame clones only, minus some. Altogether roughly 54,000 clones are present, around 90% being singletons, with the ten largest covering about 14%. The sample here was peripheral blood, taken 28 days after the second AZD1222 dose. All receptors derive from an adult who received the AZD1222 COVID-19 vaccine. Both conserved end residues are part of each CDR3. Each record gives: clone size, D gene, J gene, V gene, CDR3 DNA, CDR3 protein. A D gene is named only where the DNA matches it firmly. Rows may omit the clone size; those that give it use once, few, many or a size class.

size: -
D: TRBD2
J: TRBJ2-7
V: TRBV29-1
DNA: TGCAGCGTTGGGAGGACTAGCGGCTACGAGCAGTACTTC
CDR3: CSVGRTSGYEQYF

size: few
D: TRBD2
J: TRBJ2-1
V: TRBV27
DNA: TGTGCCAGCAGTTTATCATTCGGGGGACTAGCGGGAAGGGTCAATGAGCAGTTCTTC
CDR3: CASSLSFGGLAGRVNEQFF

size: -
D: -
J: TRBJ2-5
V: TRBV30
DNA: TGTGCCTGGAGTGTAAGTGGAGAGACCCAGTACTTC
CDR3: CAWSVSGETQYF

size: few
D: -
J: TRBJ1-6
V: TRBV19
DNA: TGTGCCTGTTCGGACACCCGAATCCTCCACTTT
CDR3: CACSDTRILHF

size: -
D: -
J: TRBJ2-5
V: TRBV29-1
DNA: TGCAGCGGCCAGCAAGAGACCCAGTACTTC
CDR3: CSGQQETQYF

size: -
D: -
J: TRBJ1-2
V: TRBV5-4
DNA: TGTGCCAGCAGCTTGATAGGGGTCGGAGGCTATGGCTACACCTTC
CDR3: CASSLIGVGGYGYTF

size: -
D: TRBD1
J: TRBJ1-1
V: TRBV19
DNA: TGTGCCAGTAGGGGACAGGGGGGAACTGAAGCTTTCTTT
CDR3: CASRGQGGTEAFF

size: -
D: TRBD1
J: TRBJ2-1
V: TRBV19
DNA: TGTGCCAGTAGCACGGGACAGTTTGAGCAGTTCTTC
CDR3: CASSTGQFEQFF

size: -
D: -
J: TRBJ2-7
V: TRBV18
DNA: TGTGCCAGCTCACCAGCGGACAGTACCTACGAGCAGTACTTC
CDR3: CASSPADSTYEQYF

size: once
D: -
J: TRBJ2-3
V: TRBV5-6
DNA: TGTGCCAGCAGCCTTGTAGGGGGGGAGGCAGATACGCAGTATTTT
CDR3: CASSLVGGEADTQYF

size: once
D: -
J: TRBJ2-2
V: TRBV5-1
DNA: TGCGCCAGCAGCCAGCTAGCCGAAGCCGGGGAGCTGTTTTTT
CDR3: CASSQLAEAGELFF

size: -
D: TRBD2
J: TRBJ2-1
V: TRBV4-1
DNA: TGCGCCAGCAGCCATCAAAATCCGGGACTAGCGGGAGAGAATGAGCAGTTCTTC
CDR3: CASSHQNPGLAGENEQFF

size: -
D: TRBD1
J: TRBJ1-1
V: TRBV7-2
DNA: TGTGCCAGCAGCTTAGCCCCACAGGGGTCAAGTGAAGCTTTCTTT
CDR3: CASSLAPQGSSEAFF

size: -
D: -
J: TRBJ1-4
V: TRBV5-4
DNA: TGTGCCAGCAGCTTAGAACGATGGGATGAAAAACTGTTTTTT
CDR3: CASSLERWDEKLFF

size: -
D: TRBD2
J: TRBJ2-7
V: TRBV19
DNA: TGTGCCAGTAGTACCTGGACTAGCGGCAGCTACGAGCAGTACTTC
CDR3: CASSTWTSGSYEQYF

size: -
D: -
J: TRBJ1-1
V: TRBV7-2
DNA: TGTGCCAGCAGCACTAGGGTCTCTGAAGCTTTCTTT
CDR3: CASSTRVSEAFF

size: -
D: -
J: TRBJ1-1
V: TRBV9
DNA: TGTGCCAGCAGCCGACCCTTGGGAGGTGAAGCTTTCTTT
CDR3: CASSRPLGGEAFF

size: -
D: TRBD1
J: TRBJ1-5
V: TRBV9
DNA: TGTGCCAGCAGCGTGGGGACAGGACGCAATCAGCCCCAGCATTTT
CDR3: CASSVGTGRNQPQHF

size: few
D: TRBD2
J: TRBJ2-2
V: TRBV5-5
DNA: TGTGCCAGCAGCTTCAATCTAGCGGGAGCCGGGGAGCTGTTTTTT
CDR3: CASSFNLAGAGELFF

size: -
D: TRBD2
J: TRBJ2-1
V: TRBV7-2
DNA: TGTGCCAGCAGCTTAAAGGCGGGAGCTACCATTGAGCAGTTCTTC
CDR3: CASSLKAGATIEQFF

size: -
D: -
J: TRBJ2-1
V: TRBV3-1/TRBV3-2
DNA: TGTGCCTGTTCCAGTTACAATGAGCAGTTCTTC
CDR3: CACSSYNEQFF

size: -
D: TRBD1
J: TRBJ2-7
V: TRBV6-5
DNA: TGTGCCACCTACCGAGGACAGGGGGCTTCCTACGAGCAGTACTTC
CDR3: CATYRGQGASYEQYF

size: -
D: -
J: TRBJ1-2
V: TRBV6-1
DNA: TGTGCCAGCAGTGACCCGGGACCCGGCTACACCTTC
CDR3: CASSDPGPGYTF

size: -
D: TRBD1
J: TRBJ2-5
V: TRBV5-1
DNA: TGCGCCAGCAGCTTGGGGACAGGGGGTAAGGAGACCCAGTACTTC
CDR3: CASSLGTGGKETQYF

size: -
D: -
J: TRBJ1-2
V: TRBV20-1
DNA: TGCCTTCTACAGGGCCACGCTGGCTACACCTTC
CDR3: CLLQGHAGYTF

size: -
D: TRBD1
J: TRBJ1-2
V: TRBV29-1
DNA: TGCAGCGCAGGGGGGAACGATGGCTACACCTTC
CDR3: CSAGGNDGYTF

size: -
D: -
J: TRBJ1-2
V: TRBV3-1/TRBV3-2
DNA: TGTGCCAGCAGCCAGGATACAGGGAGAGATGGCTACACCTTC
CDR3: CASSQDTGRDGYTF

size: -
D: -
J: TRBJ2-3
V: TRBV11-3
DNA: TGTGCCAGCAGCTTAGGAGGCGGATTCAGCACAGATACGCAGTATTTT
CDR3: CASSLGGGFSTDTQYF

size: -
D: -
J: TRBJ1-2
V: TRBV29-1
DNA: TGCAGCGTAGGACAGACTGGCGTATATGGCTACACCTTC
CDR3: CSVGQTGVYGYTF

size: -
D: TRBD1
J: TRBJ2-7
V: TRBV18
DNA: TGTGCCAGCTCACCGGACAGGGGTGAGCAGTACTTC
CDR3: CASSPDRGEQYF

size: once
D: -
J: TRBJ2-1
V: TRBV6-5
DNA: TGTGCCAGCAGTTGGGGGAAGGGTGAGCAGTTCTTC
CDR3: CASSWGKGEQFF

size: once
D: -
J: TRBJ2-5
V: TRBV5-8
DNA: TGTGCCAGCAGCTTGGATGGAGAGACCCAGTACTTC
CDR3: CASSLDGETQYF

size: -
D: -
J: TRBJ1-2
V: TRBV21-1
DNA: TGTGCCAGCAGCATAGGGACATCCCCAATCAACTATGGCTACACCTTC
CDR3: CASSIGTSPINYGYTF

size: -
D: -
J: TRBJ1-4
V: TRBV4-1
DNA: TGCGCCAGCAGCCAAGTCTGGGGGGAAAAACTGTTTTTT
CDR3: CASSQVWGEKLFF

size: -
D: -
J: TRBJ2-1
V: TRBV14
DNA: TGTGCCAGCAGCCCACGGGAGCCCTCCTACAATGAGCAGTTCTTC
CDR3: CASSPREPSYNEQFF

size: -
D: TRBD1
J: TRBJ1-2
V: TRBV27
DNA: TGTGCCAGCAGTTTATCAGGGGCAGGGGGCTATGGCTACACCTTC
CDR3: CASSLSGAGGYGYTF

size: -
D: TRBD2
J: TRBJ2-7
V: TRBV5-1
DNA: TGCGCCAGCAGCTCTGGTCGGTTAGCGGGGGCCCACGAGCAGTACTTC
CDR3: CASSSGRLAGAHEQYF

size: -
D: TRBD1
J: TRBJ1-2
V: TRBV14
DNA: TGTGCCAGCAGCCAAGTGGGACAGGGGTACTATGGCTACACCTTC
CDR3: CASSQVGQGYYGYTF

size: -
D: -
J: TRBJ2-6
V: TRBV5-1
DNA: TGCGCCAGCAGCTTGCAGGGTGCTGGGGCCAACGTCCTGACTTTC
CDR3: CASSLQGAGANVLTF

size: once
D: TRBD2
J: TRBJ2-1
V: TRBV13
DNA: TGTGCCAGCAGATCAGGGACTAGCGGGTACAATGAGCAGTTCTTC
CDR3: CASRSGTSGYNEQFF

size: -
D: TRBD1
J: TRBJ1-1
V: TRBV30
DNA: TGTGCCTGGAGTGTAAAAGGGGACAGGAACACTGAAGCTTTCTTT
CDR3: CAWSVKGDRNTEAFF

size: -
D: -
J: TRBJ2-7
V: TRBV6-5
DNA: TGTGCCAGCTCGCCTAGATCATACGAGCAGTACTTC
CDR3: CASSPRSYEQYF

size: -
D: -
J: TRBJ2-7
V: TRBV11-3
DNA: TGTGCCAGCAGCTTAGAGAGCACCTCCTACGAGCAGTACTTC
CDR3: CASSLESTSYEQYF

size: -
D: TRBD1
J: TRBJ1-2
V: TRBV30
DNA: TGTGCCTGGAGGGAGACAGGGGGCCTCTATGGCTACACCTTC
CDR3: CAWRETGGLYGYTF

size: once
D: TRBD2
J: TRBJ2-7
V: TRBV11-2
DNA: TGTGCCAGCAGCTTTACTACTAGCGGGAGGAACTCCTACGAGCAGTACTTC
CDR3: CASSFTTSGRNSYEQYF

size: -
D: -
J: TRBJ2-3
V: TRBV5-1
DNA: TGCGCCAGCAGCTTGGGATCAGATACGCAGTATTTT
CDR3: CASSLGSDTQYF

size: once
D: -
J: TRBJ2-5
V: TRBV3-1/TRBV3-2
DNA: TGTGCCAGCAGCCTCCGGACGTTGCAAGAGACCCAGTACTTC
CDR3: CASSLRTLQETQYF